A selection of T cell receptor beta chains follows, all from one sample in a study of CD8 T cells in ankylosing spondylitis. MiXCR, run by TCRdb on the 5' RACE reads, gives a single entry per CDR3 protein. The sample shows approximately 140,000 distinct CDR3 sequences, roughly 8.4% of them seen only once. The sample was synovial fluid, either unsorted or a sorted T cell fraction (not recorded which). Receptors originate from a male donor with ankylosing spondylitis. Both conserved end residues are part of each CDR3. The D gene is left open where the match is weak. The listing skips clone size in some rows; elsewhere it reads once, few, many or a size class.

d_call,j_call,v_call,clone_size,cdr3_nt,cdr3_aa
NA,TRBJ2-5,TRBV29-1,NA,TGCAGCGTCCGTGAGGTGGGAGAGACCCAGTACTTC,CSVREVGETQYF
TRBD1,TRBJ1-4,TRBV27,NA,TGTGCCAGCAGGCGACAGGGGGCGCGTGAAAAACTGTTTTTT,CASRRQGAREKLFF
TRBD2,TRBJ2-3,TRBV29-1,many,TGCAGCGTTGACGGGGGGTATAATTCAGATACGCAGTATTTT,CSVDGGYNSDTQYF
TRBD2,TRBJ2-1,TRBV9,NA,TGTGCCAGCAGCGTAGCTTCTAGCGGGAGGGTCTACAATGAGCAGTTCTTC,CASSVASSGRVYNEQFF
TRBD2,TRBJ2-5,TRBV7-2,many,TGTGCCAGCAGCTCCGGGACTACCAACCAAGAGACCCAGTACTTC,CASSSGTTNQETQYF
NA,TRBJ2-1,TRBV24-1,few,TGTGCCACCAGTGATTTGAAACTGAGTCCCAATGAGCAGTTCTTC,CATSDLKLSPNEQFF
TRBD1,TRBJ2-7,TRBV10-3,few,TGTGCCATCAGATTGACAGGGCAGATATGGATCCCCTACGAGCAGTACTTC,CAIRLTGQIWIPYEQYF
TRBD1,TRBJ1-4,TRBV4-3,NA,TGCGCCAGCAGCTACAGGGGGCGCGATGAAAAACTGTTTTTT,CASSYRGRDEKLFF
NA,TRBJ1-1,TRBV12-3/TRBV12-4,many,TGTGCCAGCAGTTTAGCGCAGATGAACGCTGAAGCTTTCTTT,CASSLAQMNAEAFF
NA,TRBJ1-1,TRBV20-1,NA,TGCAGTGCCCGCAGTTGGGACAAGAACACTGAAGCTTTCTTT,CSARSWDKNTEAFF
NA,TRBJ2-1,TRBV6-1,NA,TGTGCCAGCAGTCGGACACTTAGCTCCTACAATGAGCAGTTCTTC,CASSRTLSSYNEQFF
NA,TRBJ2-7,TRBV6-5,many,TGTGCCAGCAGTTCCCCCCACAGGGCCGAGCAGTACTTC,CASSSPHRAEQYF
TRBD1,TRBJ1-2,TRBV7-2,NA,TGTGCCAGCAGCTTAGGAGGGACAGGAAATTATGGCTACACCTTC,CASSLGGTGNYGYTF
NA,TRBJ2-1,TRBV6-1,NA,TGTGCCAGCAGACCCCAGCCGGGGTCGCGGGACAATGAGCAGTTCTTC,CASRPQPGSRDNEQFF
TRBD1,TRBJ1-1,TRBV20-1,many,TGCAGTGCTAGTGACACAGGGGGCAACACTGAAGCTTTCTTT,CSASDTGGNTEAFF
NA,TRBJ2-1,TRBV5-1,many,TGCGCCAGCAGCTTTCTCTGGGACGATGAGCAGTTCTTC,CASSFLWDDEQFF
NA,TRBJ1-2,TRBV4-2,NA,TGTGCCAGCAGCCAAGACGGGTCTACCTATGGCTACACCTTC,CASSQDGSTYGYTF
NA,TRBJ1-1,TRBV7-9,few,TGTGCCAGCAGCTTATACAGAGGGCGCATGAACACTGAAGCTTTCTTT,CASSLYRGRMNTEAFF